A single sample is the source of the 19 T cell receptor beta chains below, sequenced in a study of cytomegalovirus exposure and HLA in healthy donors. The PCR had 60 Vbeta and 13 Jbeta primers. Profiling relied on immunoSEQ multiplex PCR, and the TCRdb table lists in-frame clones only, not all of them. The repertoire holds fewer than 200,000 clones, with less than 85% as singletons. The sequenced material came from PBMCs. These receptors were collected from a man aged 35-49 years in good health and CMV-seronegative.

This chain joins TRBV5-6 and TRBJ2-1; TRBD2 matches at 10 bases. There are 15 residues in the CDR3. Germline CDR1 SGHDT, CDR2 YYEEEE. With V trimmed by 2 bases and J by 5 bases, 4 bases remained unmatched. This CDR3 is CASSFLAGDHNEQFF. The CDR3 DNA sequence: TGTGCCAGCAGCTTCCTAGCGGGGGACCACAATGAGCAGTTCTTC.

The rearrangement joins TRBV5-1 to TRBJ1-1; D is uncertain. V was pared by 0 bases and J by 1 base, with 4 bases between. The CDR3 runs 13 residues. Germline CDR1 is SGHRS and CDR2 is YFSETQ. Here the CDR3 reads CASSLAGNTEAFF. The CDR3 DNA sequence: TGCGCCAGCAGCTTGGCGGGGAACACTGAAGCTTTCTTT.

In nucleotides, the CDR3 is TGTGCCAGCAGTTTCCGACAGGGCAATCAGCCCCAGCATTTT. Its protein is CASSFRQGNQPQHF. This chain connects TRBV27 to TRBJ1-5; tentatively, D is TRBD1 (6 bases). The V end was cut by 3 bases, the J end by 2 bases, with 8 bases between. The CDR3 sequence is 14 residues long. In germline, CDR1 is MNHEY, CDR2 SMNVEV (reference sequence).

V gene TRBV4-1 combines with J gene TRBJ1-1; no clear D. CDR3 length: 17 amino acids. Looked up from germline, CDR1 is MGHRA and CDR2 is YSYEKL. V was clipped by 0 bases and J by 0 bases, with 14 bases between them. CDR3: CASSQDIFRQMNTEAFF. DNA of the CDR3: TGCGCCAGCAGCCAAGATATATTCAGGCAGATGAACACTGAAGCTTTCTTT.

This clone was detected once. The chain joins TRBV18 to TRBJ2-7, with a possible D match to TRBD1 (6 bases). The CDR3 has 14 residues. The germline V and J ends were trimmed by 4 bases and 0 bases, with 10 bases remaining between them. Per the germline V gene, CDR1 is KGHSH and CDR2 is LQKENI. CDR3 in amino acids: CASSLGQLSYEQYF. In nucleotides, the CDR3 is TGTGCCAGCTCACTAGGACAGCTCTCCTACGAGCAGTACTTC.

The chain is built from TRBV4-1 and TRBJ1-1, with a weak D call TRBD1 (6 bases). The germline gives CDR1 MGHRA, CDR2 YSYEKL. Trimming stripped 3 bases from V and 6 bases from J, with 26 bases between. This CDR3 comprises 18 residues. The CDR3 loop reads CASSQTPVTGFGGPEAFF. The CDR3 DNA follows: TGCGCCAGCAGCCAGACCCCCGTGACAGGCTTTGGTGGGCCTGAAGCTTTCTTT.

This clone was recorded a few times. The genes are TRBV7-2 and TRBJ1-1; 7 bases fit TRBD1. The CDR3 sequence is 13 residues long. V shed 5 bases, J shed 7 bases, and the junction held 7 bases outside the gene matches. Looked up from germline, CDR1 is SGHTA and CDR2 is FQGNSA. The CDR3 DNA follows: TGTGCCAGCAGCCCAATCCAGGGGGTTGAAGCTTTCTTT. This encodes CASSPIQGVEAFF.

The rearrangement uses TRBV30 and TRBJ2-5; D gene uncertain. The V end lost 0 bases, the J end lost 2 bases, and 10 bases lay between the germline ends. The CDR3 totals 14 residues. The germline V gene has CDR1 GTSNPN and CDR2 SVGIG (reference sequence). As DNA, the CDR3 is TGTGCCTGGAGTGTTAAGTCTGAGCAAGAGACCCAGTACTTC. Translating gives CAWSVKSEQETQYF.

J is TRBJ1-1 and V is TRBV5-5; weak D call: TRBD1 (5 bases). CDR3 size: 14 residues. Germline V lookup: CDR1 SGHKS, CDR2 YYEKEE (reference sequence). The V and J ends lost 4 bases and 2 bases respectively, with 12 bases between them. The CDR3 reads CASSQGGANTEAFF. The CDR3 nucleotides read TGTGCCAGCAGCCAGGGTGGGGCAAACACTGAAGCTTTCTTT.

The chain couples TRBV7-2 to TRBJ2-3; TRBD1 matches at 7 bases. Unmatched junction bases numbered 4, after V lost 4 bases and J lost 3 bases. The length of the CDR3 is 14 residues. Germline values: CDR1 SGHTA, CDR2 FQGNSA. CDR3 region: CASSYRGRTDTQYF. The CDR3 DNA reads TGTGCCAGCAGCTACAGGGGCAGAACAGATACGCAGTATTTT.

J is TRBJ1-5 and V is TRBV18; the D is unclear. This CDR3 region has 15 residues. Germline V CDR1 and CDR2: KGHSH, LQKENI. Trimming took 3 bases from V and 2 from J, leaving 11 bases between them. The CDR3 DNA sequence: TGTGCCAGCTCACCGGGGAGGGTCGGCAATCAGCCCCAGCATTTT. Its translation is CASSPGRVGNQPQHF.

A note on this clone: Other DNA sequences of this sample code for an identical CDR3. CDR3 protein: CASSLGLGEYGYTF. CDR3 DNA: TGTGCCAGCAGCTTGGGGCTCGGGGAGTACGGCTACACCTTC. The rearrangement links TRBV5-5 to TRBJ1-2, with D unclear. Germline V gives CDR1 SGHKS, CDR2 YYEKEE (reference sequence). The CDR3 covers 14 residues. Trimming took off 0 bases at V and 8 bases at J, with 14 bases between the two ends.

V is TRBV10-2 and J is TRBJ2-1; TRBD2 matches 12 bases. Trimming at V came to 5 bases and at J to 8 bases, leaving 7 bases not matched to a gene. The germline V gene encodes CDR1 WSHSY and CDR2 SAAADI. The CDR3 loop spans 15 amino acids. Here the CDR3 reads CASSTARLAGDEQFF. CDR3 bases: TGCGCCAGCAGTACCGCGCGACTAGCGGGGGATGAGCAGTTCTTC.

With respect to this clone: The identical CDR3 is also encoded by other nucleotide sequences in the sample. This sequence joins TRBV4-3 and TRBJ2-1, with 10 bases fitting TRBD2. Germline values: CDR1 LGHNA, CDR2 YSLEER. The CDR3 loop spans 15 amino acids. J was trimmed by 8 bases and V by 2 bases; bases with no gene match: 6. CDR3 region: CASSQTLAGAYEQFF. CDR3 in DNA: TGCGCCAGCAGCCAAACGCTAGCGGGAGCATATGAGCAGTTCTTC.

The V gene is TRBV4-3, the J gene TRBJ2-2; 8 bases fit TRBD2. Per germline, CDR1 LGHNA and CDR2 YSLEER. This CDR3 contains 15 residues. The junction had 7 bases not matched to a gene; V was cut back by 4 bases and J by 6 bases. This CDR3 is CASSPGKAGAGELFF. In nucleotides, the CDR3 is TGCGCCAGCAGCCCCGGGAAAGCGGGAGCCGGGGAGCTGTTTTTT.

V is TRBV11-3 and J is TRBJ1-2, with 10 bases lining up with TRBD1. The CDR3 has 14 residues. The J segment lost 3 bases and the V segment lost 6 bases, leaving 4 bases of the junction unmatched. Germline CDR1 is SGHNT and CDR2 is YENEEA. CDR3 in amino acids: CASSRQGADYGYTF. The CDR3 bases are TGTGCCAGCAGTCGACAGGGGGCAGACTATGGCTACACCTTC.

This clone was observed once. The chain combines TRBV5-6 with TRBJ2-5; TRBD1 matches at 7 bases. V lost 4 bases and J lost 3; bases outside the gene matches: 18. Germline lookup yields CDR1 SGHDT and CDR2 YYEEEE. The CDR3 is 18 residues long. The CDR3 loop is CASSLWLRQGRLEETQYF. As DNA, the CDR3 is TGTGCCAGCAGCCTGTGGCTTCGACAGGGAAGGTTGGAAGAGACCCAGTACTTC.

The rearrangement links TRBV5-4 to TRBJ1-5; D gene unclear. V lost 0 bases, J lost 2 bases, and 9 bases lay in between. This CDR3 is built from 15 residues. The germline V gene has CDR1 SGHNT and CDR2 YYREEE (reference sequence). The CDR3, as DNA: TGTGCCAGCAGCTTGGGAGGATCGGGCAATCAGCCCCAGCATTTT. Protein: CASSLGGSGNQPQHF.

This clone was counted a single time. The chain employs TRBV4-1 and TRBJ1-4, with D possibly TRBD1 on 6 matching bases. The CDR3 is made up of 13 amino acids. Germline lookup yields CDR1 MGHRA and CDR2 YSYEKL. Trimming took 6 bases from V and 5 from J, leaving 10 bases between them. In DNA form, the CDR3 reads TGCGCCAGCAGGGACAGCGCAAATGAAAAACTGTTTTTT. Amino acid sequence: CASRDSANEKLFF.